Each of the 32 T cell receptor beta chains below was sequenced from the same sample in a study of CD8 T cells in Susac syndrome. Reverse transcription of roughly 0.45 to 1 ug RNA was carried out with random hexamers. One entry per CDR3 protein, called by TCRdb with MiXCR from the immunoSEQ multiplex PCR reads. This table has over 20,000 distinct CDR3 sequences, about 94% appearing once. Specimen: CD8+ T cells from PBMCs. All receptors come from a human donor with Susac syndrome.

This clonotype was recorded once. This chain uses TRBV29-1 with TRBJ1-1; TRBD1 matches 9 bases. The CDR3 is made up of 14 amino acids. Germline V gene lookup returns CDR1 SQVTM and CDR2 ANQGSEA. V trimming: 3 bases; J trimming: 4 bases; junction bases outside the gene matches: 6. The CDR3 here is CSVDRQGEGTEAFF. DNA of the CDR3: TGCAGCGTTGATCGACAGGGGGAAGGCACTGAAGCTTTCTTT.

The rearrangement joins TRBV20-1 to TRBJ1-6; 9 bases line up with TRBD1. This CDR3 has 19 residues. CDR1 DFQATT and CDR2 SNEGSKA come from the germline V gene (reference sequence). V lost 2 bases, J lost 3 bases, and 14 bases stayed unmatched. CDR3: CSARSARGQGSIYNSPLHF. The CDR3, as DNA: TGCAGTGCTAGAAGTGCTCGAGGACAGGGGAGTATCTATAATTCACCCCTCCACTTT.

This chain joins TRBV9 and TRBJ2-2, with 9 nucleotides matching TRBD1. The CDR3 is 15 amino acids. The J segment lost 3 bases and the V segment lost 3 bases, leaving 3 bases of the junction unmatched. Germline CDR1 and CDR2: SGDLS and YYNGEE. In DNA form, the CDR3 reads TGTGCCAGCAGCGCCGGGACAGGGCACACCGGGGAGCTGTTTTTT. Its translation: CASSAGTGHTGELFF.

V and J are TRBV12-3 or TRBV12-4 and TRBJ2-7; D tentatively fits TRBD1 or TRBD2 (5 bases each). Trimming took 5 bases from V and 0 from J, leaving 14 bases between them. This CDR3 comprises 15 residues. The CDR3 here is CASSEGWGSSYEQYF. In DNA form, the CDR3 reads TGTGCCAGCAGTGAGGGGTGGGGCAGCTCCTACGAGCAGTACTTC.

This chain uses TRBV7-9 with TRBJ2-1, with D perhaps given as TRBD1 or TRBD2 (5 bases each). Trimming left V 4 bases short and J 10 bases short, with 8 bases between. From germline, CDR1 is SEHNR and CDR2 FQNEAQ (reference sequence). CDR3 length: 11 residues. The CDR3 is CASSSGTEQFF. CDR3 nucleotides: TGTGCCAGCAGCTCCGGGACGGAGCAGTTCTTC.

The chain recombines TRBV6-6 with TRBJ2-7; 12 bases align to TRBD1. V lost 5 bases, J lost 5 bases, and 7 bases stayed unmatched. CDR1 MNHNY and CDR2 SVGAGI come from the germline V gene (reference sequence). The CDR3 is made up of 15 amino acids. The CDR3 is CASSHTGTGGHEQYF. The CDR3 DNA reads TGTGCCAGCAGTCATACCGGGACAGGGGGCCACGAGCAGTACTTC.

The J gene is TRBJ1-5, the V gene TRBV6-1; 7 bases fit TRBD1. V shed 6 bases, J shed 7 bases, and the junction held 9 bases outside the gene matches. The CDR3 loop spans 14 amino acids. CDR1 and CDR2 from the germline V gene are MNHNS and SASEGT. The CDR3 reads CASSPSGGRQPQHF. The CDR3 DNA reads TGTGCCAGCAGCCCGTCAGGGGGGAGACAGCCCCAGCATTTT.

In DNA, the CDR3 is TGCGCCAGCAGCCAAGACCGAGCGGGGGACACAGATACGCAGTATTTT. Protein product: CASSQDRAGDTDTQYF. The chain has TRBV4-1 and TRBJ2-3, with 8 bases matching TRBD2. The CDR3 contains 16 residues. CDR1 is MGHRA and CDR2 is YSYEKL in the germline V gene. The J segment lost 2 bases and the V segment lost 0 bases, leaving 4 bases of the junction unmatched.

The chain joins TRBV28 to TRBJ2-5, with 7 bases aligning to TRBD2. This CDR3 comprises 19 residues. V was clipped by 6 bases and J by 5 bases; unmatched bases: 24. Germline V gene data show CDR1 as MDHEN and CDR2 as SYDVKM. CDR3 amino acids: CASSLLSIAGPTQYETQYF. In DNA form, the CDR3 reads TGTGCCAGCAGCCTCCTGTCTATAGCGGGTCCCACACAATATGAGACCCAGTACTTC. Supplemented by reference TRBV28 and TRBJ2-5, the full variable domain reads DVKVTQSSRYLVKRTGEKVFLECVQDMDHENMFWYRQDPGLGLRLIYFSYDVKMKEKGDIPEGYSVSREKKERFSLILESASTNQTSMYLCASSLLSIAGPTQYETQYFGPGTRLLVL.

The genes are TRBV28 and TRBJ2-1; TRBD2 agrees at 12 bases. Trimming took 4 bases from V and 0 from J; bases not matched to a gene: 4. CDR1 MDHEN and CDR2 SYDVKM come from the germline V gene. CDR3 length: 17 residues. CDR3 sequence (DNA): TGTGCCAGCAGTTCAAGACTAGCGGGGGTCTCCTACAATGAGCAGTTCTTC. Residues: CASSSRLAGVSYNEQFF.

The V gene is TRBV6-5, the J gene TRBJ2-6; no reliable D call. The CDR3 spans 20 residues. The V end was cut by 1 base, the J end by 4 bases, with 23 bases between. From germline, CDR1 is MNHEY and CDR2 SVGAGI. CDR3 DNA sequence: TGTGCCAGCAGTTACTGGGCCATCTCGGCAGGCTCCAAGGGGGCCAACGTCCTGACTTTC. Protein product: CASSYWAISAGSKGANVLTF.

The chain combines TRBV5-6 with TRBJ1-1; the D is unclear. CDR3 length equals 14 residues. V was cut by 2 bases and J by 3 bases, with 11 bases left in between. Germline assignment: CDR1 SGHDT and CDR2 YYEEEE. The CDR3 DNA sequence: TGTGCCAGCAGCTTCGACGCGACGGACACTGAAGCTTTCTTT. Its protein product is CASSFDATDTEAFF.

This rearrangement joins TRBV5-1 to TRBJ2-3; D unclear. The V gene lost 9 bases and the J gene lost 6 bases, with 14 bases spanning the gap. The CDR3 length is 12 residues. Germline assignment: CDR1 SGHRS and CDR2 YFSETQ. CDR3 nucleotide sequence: TGCGCCACCTCGCTCCAAGACGATACGCAGTATTTT. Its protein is CATSLQDDTQYF.

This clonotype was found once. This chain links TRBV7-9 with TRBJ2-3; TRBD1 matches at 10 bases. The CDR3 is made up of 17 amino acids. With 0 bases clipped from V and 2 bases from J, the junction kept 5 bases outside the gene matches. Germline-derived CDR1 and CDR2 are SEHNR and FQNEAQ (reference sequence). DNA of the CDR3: TGTGCCAGCAGCTTAGCCCTGGGACAGGGGTCCACAGATACGCAGTATTTT. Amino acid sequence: CASSLALGQGSTDTQYF.

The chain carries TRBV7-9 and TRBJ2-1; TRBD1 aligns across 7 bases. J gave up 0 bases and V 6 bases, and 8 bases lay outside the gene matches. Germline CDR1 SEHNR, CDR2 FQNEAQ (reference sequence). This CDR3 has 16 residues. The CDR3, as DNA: TGTGCCAGCAGTTCCCAAGGGGGCCGCTCCTACAATGAGCAGTTCTTC. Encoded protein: CASSSQGGRSYNEQFF.

Here the CDR3 reads CASSGYRGMTYNEQFF. Here the CDR3 DNA reads TGTGCCAGCAGCGGTTACAGGGGAATGACCTACAATGAGCAGTTCTTC. This chain uses TRBV11-3 with TRBJ2-1; TRBD1 matches 7 bases. The germline gives CDR1 SGHNT, CDR2 YENEEA. The CDR3 spans 16 residues. V shed 5 bases, J shed 2 bases, and the junction held 9 bases outside the gene matches.

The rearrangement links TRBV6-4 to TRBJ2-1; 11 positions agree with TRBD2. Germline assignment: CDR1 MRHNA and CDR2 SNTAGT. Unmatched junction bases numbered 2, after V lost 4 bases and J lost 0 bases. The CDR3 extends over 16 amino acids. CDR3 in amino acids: CASSVLAGGSYNEQFF. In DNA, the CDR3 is TGTGCCAGCAGTGTGCTAGCGGGGGGCTCCTACAATGAGCAGTTCTTC.

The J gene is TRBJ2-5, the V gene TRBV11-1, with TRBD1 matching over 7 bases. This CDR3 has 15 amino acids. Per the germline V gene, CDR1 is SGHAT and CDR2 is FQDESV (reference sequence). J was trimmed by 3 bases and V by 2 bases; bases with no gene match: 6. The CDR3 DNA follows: TGTGCCAGCAGCTTATTTAACAGGGGAAAAGAGACCCAGTACTTC. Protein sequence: CASSLFNRGKETQYF.

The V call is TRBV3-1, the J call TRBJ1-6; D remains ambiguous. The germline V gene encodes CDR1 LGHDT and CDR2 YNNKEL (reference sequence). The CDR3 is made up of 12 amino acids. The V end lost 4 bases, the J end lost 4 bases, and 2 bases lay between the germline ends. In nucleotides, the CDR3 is TGTGCCAGCAGCCCGTATAATTCACCCCTCCACTTT. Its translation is CASSPYNSPLHF.

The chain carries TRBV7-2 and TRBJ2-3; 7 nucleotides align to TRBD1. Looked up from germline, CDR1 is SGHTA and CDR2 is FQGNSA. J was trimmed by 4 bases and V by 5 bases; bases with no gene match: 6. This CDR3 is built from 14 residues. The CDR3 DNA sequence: TGTGCCAGCAGCCCAGTGCAGGGGGCAGATACGCAGTATTTT. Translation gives CASSPVQGADTQYF.

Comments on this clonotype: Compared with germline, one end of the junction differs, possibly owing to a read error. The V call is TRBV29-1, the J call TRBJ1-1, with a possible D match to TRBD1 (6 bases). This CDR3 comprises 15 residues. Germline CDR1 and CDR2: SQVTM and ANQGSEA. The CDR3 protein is CSVEAGHEGNTEAFF. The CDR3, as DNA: TGCAGCGTTGAAGCGGGACACGAAGGGAACACTGAAGCTTTTTTT.

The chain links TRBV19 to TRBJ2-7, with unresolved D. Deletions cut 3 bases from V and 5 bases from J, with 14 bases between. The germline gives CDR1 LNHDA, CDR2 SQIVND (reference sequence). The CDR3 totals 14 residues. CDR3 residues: CASSIDGFPNEQYF. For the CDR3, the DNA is TGTGCCAGTAGTATTGATGGGTTCCCAAACGAGCAGTACTTC.

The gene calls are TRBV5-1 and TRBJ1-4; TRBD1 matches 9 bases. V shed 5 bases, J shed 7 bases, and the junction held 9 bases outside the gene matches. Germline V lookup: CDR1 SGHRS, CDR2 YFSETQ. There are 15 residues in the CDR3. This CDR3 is CASSPGDREGEKLFF. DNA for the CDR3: TGCGCCAGCAGTCCTGGGGACAGGGAGGGTGAAAAACTGTTTTTT.

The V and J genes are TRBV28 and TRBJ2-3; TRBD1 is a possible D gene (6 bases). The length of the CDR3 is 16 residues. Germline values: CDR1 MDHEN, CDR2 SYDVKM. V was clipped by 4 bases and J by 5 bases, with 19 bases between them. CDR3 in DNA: TGTGCCAGCAGTTCCCTCAGGGGTGGGTTTGGAGATACGCAGTATTTT. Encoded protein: CASSSLRGGFGDTQYF.

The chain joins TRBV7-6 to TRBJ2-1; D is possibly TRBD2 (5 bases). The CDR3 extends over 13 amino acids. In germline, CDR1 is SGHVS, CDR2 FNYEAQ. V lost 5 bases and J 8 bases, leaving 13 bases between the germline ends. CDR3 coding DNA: TGTGCCAGCAGCCTTGAGGTGAGGGATGAGCAGTTCTTC. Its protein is CASSLEVRDEQFF.

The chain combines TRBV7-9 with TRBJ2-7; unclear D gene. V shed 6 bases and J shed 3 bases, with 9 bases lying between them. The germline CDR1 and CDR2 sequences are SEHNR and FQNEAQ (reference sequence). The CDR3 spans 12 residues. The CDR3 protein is CASSPPLYEQYF. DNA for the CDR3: TGTGCCAGCAGTCCACCCCTCTACGAGCAGTACTTC.

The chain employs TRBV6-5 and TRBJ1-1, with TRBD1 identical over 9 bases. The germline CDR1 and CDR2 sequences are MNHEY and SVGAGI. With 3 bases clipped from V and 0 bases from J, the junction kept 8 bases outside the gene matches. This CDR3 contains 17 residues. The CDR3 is CASSYSPTGGVNTEAFF. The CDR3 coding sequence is TGTGCCAGCAGTTATAGTCCGACAGGGGGTGTGAACACTGAAGCTTTCTTT.

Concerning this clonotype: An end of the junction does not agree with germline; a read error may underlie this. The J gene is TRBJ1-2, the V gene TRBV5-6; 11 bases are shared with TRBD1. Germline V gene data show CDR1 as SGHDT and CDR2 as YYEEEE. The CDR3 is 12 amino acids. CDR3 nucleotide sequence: TGTGCCAGCAGCTTGAGGACAGGGGGCAGGGATTTC. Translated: CASSLRTGGRDF.

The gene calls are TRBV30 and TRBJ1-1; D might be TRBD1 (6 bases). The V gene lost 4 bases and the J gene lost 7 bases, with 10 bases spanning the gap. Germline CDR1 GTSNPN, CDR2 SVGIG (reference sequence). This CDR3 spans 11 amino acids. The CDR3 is CAWTGQFEAFF. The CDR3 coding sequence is TGTGCCTGGACCGGACAGTTTGAAGCTTTCTTT.

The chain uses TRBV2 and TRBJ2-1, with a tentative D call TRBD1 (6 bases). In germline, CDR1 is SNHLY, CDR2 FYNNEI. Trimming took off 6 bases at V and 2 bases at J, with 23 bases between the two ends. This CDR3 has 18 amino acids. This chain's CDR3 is CASRTARPGGLPYNEQFF. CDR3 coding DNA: TGTGCCAGCAGAACTGCCCGCCCTGGGGGCCTCCCCTACAATGAGCAGTTCTTC.

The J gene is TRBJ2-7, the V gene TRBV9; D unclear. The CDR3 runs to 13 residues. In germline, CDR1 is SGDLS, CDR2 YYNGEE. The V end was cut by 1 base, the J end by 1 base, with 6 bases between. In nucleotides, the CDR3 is TGTGCCAGCAGCGTAACGGATTCCTACGAGCAGTACTTC. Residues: CASSVTDSYEQYF.

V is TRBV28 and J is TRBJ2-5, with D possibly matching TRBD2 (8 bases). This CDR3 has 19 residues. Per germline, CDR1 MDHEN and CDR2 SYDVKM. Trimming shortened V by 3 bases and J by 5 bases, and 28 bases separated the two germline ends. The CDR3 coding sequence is TGTGCCAGCAGTTTGGCCTACAGGGGAGCGGGGGTAGCGGGGGAGACCCAGTACTTC. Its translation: CASSLAYRGAGVAGETQYF. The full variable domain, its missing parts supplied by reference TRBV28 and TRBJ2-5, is DVKVTQSSRYLVKRTGEKVFLECVQDMDHENMFWYRQDPGLGLRLIYFSYDVKMKEKGDIPEGYSVSREKKERFSLILESASTNQTSMYLCASSLAYRGAGVAGETQYFGPGTRLLVL.